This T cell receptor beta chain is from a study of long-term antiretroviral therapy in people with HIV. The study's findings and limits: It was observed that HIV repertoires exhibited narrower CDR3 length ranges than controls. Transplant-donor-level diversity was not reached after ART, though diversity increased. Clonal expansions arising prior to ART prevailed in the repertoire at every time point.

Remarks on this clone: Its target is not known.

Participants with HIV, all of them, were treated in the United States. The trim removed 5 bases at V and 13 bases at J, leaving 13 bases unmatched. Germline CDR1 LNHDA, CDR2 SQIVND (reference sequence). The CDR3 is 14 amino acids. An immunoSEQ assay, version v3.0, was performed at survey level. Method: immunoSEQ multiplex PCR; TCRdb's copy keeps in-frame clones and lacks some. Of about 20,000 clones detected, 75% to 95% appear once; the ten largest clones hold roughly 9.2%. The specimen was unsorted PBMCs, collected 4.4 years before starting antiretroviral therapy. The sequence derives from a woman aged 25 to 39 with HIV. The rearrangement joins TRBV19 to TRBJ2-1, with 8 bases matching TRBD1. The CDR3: CASSFSGDGQGQFF. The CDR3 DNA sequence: TGTGCCAGTAGTTTCTCCGGGGACGGACAGGGTCAGTTCTTC.